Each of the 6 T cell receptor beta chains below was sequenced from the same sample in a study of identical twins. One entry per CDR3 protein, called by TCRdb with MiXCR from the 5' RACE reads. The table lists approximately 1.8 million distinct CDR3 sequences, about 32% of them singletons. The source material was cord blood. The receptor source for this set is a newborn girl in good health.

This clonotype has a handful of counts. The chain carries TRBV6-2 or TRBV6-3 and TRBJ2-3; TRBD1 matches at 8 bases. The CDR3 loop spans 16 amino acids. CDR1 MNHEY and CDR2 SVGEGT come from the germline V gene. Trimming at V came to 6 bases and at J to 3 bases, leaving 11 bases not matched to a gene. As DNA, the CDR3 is TGTGCCAGCAGCCCCTTAAACAGGGGGAAAACAGATACGCAGTATTTT. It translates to CASSPLNRGKTDTQYF.

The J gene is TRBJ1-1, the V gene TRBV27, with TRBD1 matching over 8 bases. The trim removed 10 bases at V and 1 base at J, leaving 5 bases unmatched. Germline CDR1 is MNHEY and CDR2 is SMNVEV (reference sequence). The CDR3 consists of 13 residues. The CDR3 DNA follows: TGTGCCACCAGGACAGGGCCGAACACTGAAGCTTTCTTT. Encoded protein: CATRTGPNTEAFF.

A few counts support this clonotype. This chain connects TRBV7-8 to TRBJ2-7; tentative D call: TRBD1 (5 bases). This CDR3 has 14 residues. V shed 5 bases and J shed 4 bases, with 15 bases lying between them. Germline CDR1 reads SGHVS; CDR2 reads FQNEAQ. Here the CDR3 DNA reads TGTGCCAGCAGCCTGACAGACGGCCCTTACGAGCAGTACTTC. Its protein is CASSLTDGPYEQYF.

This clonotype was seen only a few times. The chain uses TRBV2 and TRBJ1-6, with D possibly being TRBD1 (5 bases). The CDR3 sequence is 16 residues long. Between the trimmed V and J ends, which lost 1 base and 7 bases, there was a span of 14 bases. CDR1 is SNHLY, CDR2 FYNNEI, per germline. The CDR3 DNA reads TGTGCCAGCAGTGAAGGCCGTAGGGGTCCCAATTCACCCCTCCACTTT. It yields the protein CASSEGRRGPNSPLHF.

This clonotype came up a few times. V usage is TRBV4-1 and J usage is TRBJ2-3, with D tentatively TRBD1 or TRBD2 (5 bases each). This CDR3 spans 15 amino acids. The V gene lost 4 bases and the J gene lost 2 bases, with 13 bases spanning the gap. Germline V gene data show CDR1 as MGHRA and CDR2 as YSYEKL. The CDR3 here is CASSPSGTLTDTQYF. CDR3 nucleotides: TGCGCCAGCAGCCCCTCCGGGACCCTCACAGATACGCAGTATTTT.

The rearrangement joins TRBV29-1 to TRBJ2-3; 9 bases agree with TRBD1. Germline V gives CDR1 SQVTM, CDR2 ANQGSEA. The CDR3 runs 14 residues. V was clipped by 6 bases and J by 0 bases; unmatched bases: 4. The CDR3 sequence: CSVADRGSTDTQYF. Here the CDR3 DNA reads TGCAGCGTGGCGGACAGGGGAAGCACAGATACGCAGTATTTT.